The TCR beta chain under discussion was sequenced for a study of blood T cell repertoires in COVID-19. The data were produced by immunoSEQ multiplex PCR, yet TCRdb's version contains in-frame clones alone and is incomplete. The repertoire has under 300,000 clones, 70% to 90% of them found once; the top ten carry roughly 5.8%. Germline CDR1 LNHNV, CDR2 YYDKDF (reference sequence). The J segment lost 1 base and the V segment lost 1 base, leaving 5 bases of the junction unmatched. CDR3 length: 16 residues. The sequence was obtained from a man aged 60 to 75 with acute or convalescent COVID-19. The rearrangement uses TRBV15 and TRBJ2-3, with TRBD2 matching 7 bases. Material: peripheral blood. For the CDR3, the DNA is TGTGCCACCAGCAGAGGGGGCGGGAGAGGCACAGATACGCAGTATTTT. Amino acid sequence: CATSRGGGRGTDTQYF.